This T cell receptor (beta chain) comes out of a study of shared clonotypes between healthy human individuals. Study observations and caveats: Memory subsets generally showed lower estimated richness than naive subsets. Limited genetic and exposure-history diversity came from having few donors.

Only in-frame clones appear in the TCRdb table, and some are missing; sequencing was by immunoSEQ multiplex PCR. Among roughly 2,000,000 clones listed, 90% to 95% were seen once. Trimming at V came to 5 bases and at J to 4 bases, leaving 6 bases not matched to a gene. CDR1 and CDR2 from the germline V gene are MNHNS and SASEGT. The CDR3 totals 15 residues. A remark on this clone: Its antigen is not identified.

CD45RO-negative, CCR7-positively selected cells formed the naive CD8 fraction, excluding terminally differentiated effector memory CD45RA+ cells. This clonotype was sampled from a man younger than 35 in good health. Some clones in this sample may be carry-over from other donors' samples. V gene TRBV6-1 combines with J gene TRBJ2-2, with 8 bases aligning to TRBD2. Input material: naive CD8+ T cells from PBMCs. The CDR3 nucleotides are TGTGCCAGCAGTAAGGGGACTAGAACCACCGGGGAGCTGTTTTTT. Translating it yields CASSKGTRTTGELFF.